This T cell receptor (beta chain) was obtained from a study of blood T cell repertoires in COVID-19. On the study more broadly: From the United States, Italy and Spain came samples of acute and convalescent COVID-19. PBMCs, B-cell-depleted T cells, or T cells provided the cDNA or gDNA that made up the material.

As processed by the authors: Amplification of reference gene primers provided the estimated nucleated cell counts. Sequencing used immunoSEQ multiplex PCR; TCRdb keeps in-frame clones, though not all of them. The DNA gave D and trimming, while V, J and clone size come from that table. This repertoire shows hundreds of thousands of clones, about 93% found once; its top ten account for 0.75% to 1%. CDR1 MNHEY and CDR2 SVGEGT come from the germline V gene. There are 13 residues in the CDR3. Trimming took off 6 bases at V and 7 bases at J, with 15 bases between the two ends. A Seattle source enrolled patients during active infection and followed them longitudinally.

The receptor was isolated from a man in his fifties or sixties with COVID-19, enrolled during active disease. Sequencing used peripheral blood. This sequence joins TRBV6-2 or TRBV6-3 and TRBJ1-1; maybe TRBD1 (5 bases). CDR3: CASSQTAGREAFF. The CDR3 nucleotides read TGTGCCAGCAGCCAAACCGCAGGGCGTGAAGCTTTCTTT.